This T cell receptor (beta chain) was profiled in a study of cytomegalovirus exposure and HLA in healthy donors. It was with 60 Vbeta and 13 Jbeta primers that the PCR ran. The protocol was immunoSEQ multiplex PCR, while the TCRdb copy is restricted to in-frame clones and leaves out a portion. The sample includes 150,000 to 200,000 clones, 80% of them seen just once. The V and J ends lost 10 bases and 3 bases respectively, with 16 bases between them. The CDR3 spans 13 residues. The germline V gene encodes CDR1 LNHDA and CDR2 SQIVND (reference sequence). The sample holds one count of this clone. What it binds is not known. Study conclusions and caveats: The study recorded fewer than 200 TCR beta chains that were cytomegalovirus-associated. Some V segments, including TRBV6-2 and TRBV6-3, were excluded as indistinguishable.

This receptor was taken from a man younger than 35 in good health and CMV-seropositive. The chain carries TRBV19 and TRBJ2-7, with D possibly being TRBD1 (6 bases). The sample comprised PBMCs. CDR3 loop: CATDSGDRYEQYF. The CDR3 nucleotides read TGTGCCACAGACTCAGGGGACCGCTACGAGCAGTACTTC. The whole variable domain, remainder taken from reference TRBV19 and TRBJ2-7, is DGGITQSPKYLFRKEGQNVTLSCEQNLNHDAMYWYRQDPGQGLRLIYYSQIVNDFQKGDIAEGYSVSREKKESFPLTVTSAQKNPTAFYLCATDSGDRYEQYFGPGTRLTVT.